A selection of T cell receptor beta chains follows, all from one sample in a study of a mutant IDH1 vaccine in newly diagnosed glioma. The method was immunoSEQ multiplex PCR; TCRdb's version includes in-frame clones alone and lacks a portion of them. The profile shows under 35,000 clones, 90% of them singletons. These receptors' targets are unknown. The sample consisted of PBMCs, taken from a glioma patient whose treatment included an IDH1 peptide vaccine. The receptors stem from a young man with glioma. Each CDR3 is given with its conserved first and last residue. Fields, in order: J gene, clone size, D gene, V gene, CDR3 DNA, CDR3 protein. The D gene is left open where the match is weak. Only some rows state a clone size, as once, few, many or a class for expanded clones.

TRBJ1-1 | once | . | TRBV5-1 | TGCGCCAGCAGAGAAACCGCGGGAGGGGCTGAAGCTTTCTTT | CASRETAGGAEAFF
TRBJ1-5 | . | . | TRBV19 | TGTGCCAGTAGAAAGGGCCCCAATCAGCCCCAGCATTTT | CASRKGPNQPQHF
TRBJ1-5 | . | . | TRBV5-5 | TGTGCCAGCAGCCCCGGGGGCAATCAGCCCCAGCATTTT | CASSPGGNQPQHF
TRBJ1-4 | . | . | TRBV19 | TGTGCCAGTGGGGCAAATGAAAAACTGTTTTTT | CASGANEKLFF
TRBJ2-7 | . | . | TRBV6-5 | TGTGCCAGCAGTCCTACAGGGTACCTCGAGCAGTACTTC | CASSPTGYLEQYF
TRBJ1-1 | few | TRBD1 | TRBV6-5 | TGTGCCAGCACCCCCAGGGGGCGCGGGAACACTGAAGCTTTCTTT | CASTPRGRGNTEAFF
TRBJ1-2 | . | TRBD1 | TRBV7-9 | TGTGCCAGCAGCTTAGCGCAGGGACAGTATGGCTACACCTTC | CASSLAQGQYGYTF
TRBJ1-1 | . | . | TRBV4-2 | TGTGCCAGCAGCCTCCGGGGGTCGGGGAGCACTGAAGCTTTCTTT | CASSLRGSGSTEAFF
TRBJ2-1 | . | . | TRBV5-6 | TGTGCCAGCAGCTTGGGAGGCCACGATGAGCAGTTCTTC | CASSLGGHDEQFF
TRBJ2-1 | . | TRBD2 | TRBV5-1 | TGCGCCAGCAGCTTGGTGTCTAGCGGGAGGGATGAGCAGTTCTTC | CASSLVSSGRDEQFF
TRBJ1-5 | once | . | TRBV19 | TGTGCCAGTAGTATCAATTCGGGAGAGGATAGCAATCAGCCCCAGCATTTT | CASSINSGEDSNQPQHF
TRBJ1-1 | . | . | TRBV10-2 | TGCGCCAGCAGTGAGTCACTGGCCTCAGAGGAAGCTTTCTTT | CASSESLASEEAFF
TRBJ2-6 | . | . | TRBV30 | TGTGCCTGGAGCCTGCCAAGGGGCGGATTTGGGGCCAACGTCCTGACTTTC | CAWSLPRGGFGANVLTF
TRBJ2-1 | . | TRBD2 | TRBV6-5 | TGTGCCAGCAGTCCTGGACTAGCGGGAGGTAATGAGCAGTTCTTC | CASSPGLAGGNEQFF
TRBJ2-5 | . | . | TRBV28 | TGTGCCAGCAGTTTAACTCAGACCCAGTACTTC | CASSLTQTQYF
TRBJ1-6 | . | TRBD1 | TRBV14 | TGTGCCAGCAGCCAAGCAGGGGGCGACTATTCACCCCTCCACTTT | CASSQAGGDYSPLHF
TRBJ1-3 | . | . | TRBV29-1 | TGCAGCGTTGCCCTTGGGGGCCTCGGTGGAAACACCATATATTTT | CSVALGGLGGNTIYF
TRBJ2-7 | . | . | TRBV5-8 | TGTGCCAGCAGCTCGGAGGGCTACGAGCAGTACTTC | CASSSEGYEQYF
TRBJ1-2 | . | . | TRBV7-9 | TGTGCCAGCAGCCCCCGTATTGGGGGCTATGGCTACACCTTC | CASSPRIGGYGYTF
TRBJ2-3 | medium-sized | TRBD2 | TRBV4-2 | TGTGCCAGCAGCCAAAAGACTAGCGACACAGATACGCAGTATTTT | CASSQKTSDTDTQYF
TRBJ2-7 | . | . | TRBV2 | TGTGCCAGCACTCCAAGGGGCGAGGGGAGCGAGCAGTACTTC | CASTPRGEGSEQYF
TRBJ1-1 | . | . | TRBV19 | TGTGCCAGTAGCCCGGGGCAAGCAAACACGAACACTGAAGCTTTCTTT | CASSPGQANTNTEAFF
TRBJ2-7 | . | . | TRBV27 | TGTGCCAGCAGCCCCTTGAGCAGGGTCTCCTACGAGCAGTACTTC | CASSPLSRVSYEQYF
TRBJ1-2 | . | TRBD1 | TRBV7-2 | TGTGCCAGCAGCTTAGGAGACAGGGCTAACTATGGCTACACCTTC | CASSLGDRANYGYTF
TRBJ1-3 | . | . | TRBV6-5 | TGTGCCACCATCGAAGCGAGCTCTGGAAACACCATATATTTT | CATIEASSGNTIYF
TRBJ2-3 | . | . | TRBV11-2 | TGTGCCAGCAGCTTGTCCTTACCCACAGATACGCAGTATTTT | CASSLSLPTDTQYF
TRBJ1-1 | . | . | TRBV5-4 | TGTGCCAGCAGCTTGCAAGGGACTGAAGCTTTCTTT | CASSLQGTEAFF
TRBJ1-2 | . | . | TRBV4-2 | TGTGCCAGCAGCCAAGACTCGGGGGGGCACTATGGCTACACCTTC | CASSQDSGGHYGYTF
TRBJ1-1 | . | . | TRBV30 | TGTGCCTGGAGTGTCGCCTTTTCTGAAGCTTTCTTT | CAWSVAFSEAFF
TRBJ2-7 | . | TRBD2 | TRBV4-1 | TGCGCCAGCAGCCCCCTCAAAGCGGGAGGCTACGAGCAGTACTTC | CASSPLKAGGYEQYF
TRBJ2-7 | . | TRBD2 | TRBV7-2 | TGTGCCAGCAGCCTCGGACTAGCGGGACAGTACGAGCAGTACTTC | CASSLGLAGQYEQYF
TRBJ1-1 | . | . | TRBV7-9 | TGTGCCAGCAGCTATCCAGCGAACACTGAAGCTTTCTTT | CASSYPANTEAFF
TRBJ1-1 | . | . | TRBV7-8 | TGTGCCAGCAGCTCGGGACACGGGGGGCCTGAAGCTTTCTTT | CASSSGHGGPEAFF
TRBJ2-2 | . | TRBD1 | TRBV5-6 | TGTGCCAGCAGCTTCGGGACAGGGAACACCGGGGAGCTGTTTTTT | CASSFGTGNTGELFF
TRBJ2-7 | . | TRBD1 | TRBV5-4 | TGTGCCAGCAGCTTGTTAGGGCAGGGGGCGTACGAGCAGTACTTC | CASSLLGQGAYEQYF
TRBJ1-2 | . | . | TRBV5-3 | TGTGCCAGAAGCTTGGGCAGGGCGAGTGAGGACGGCTACACCTTC | CARSLGRASEDGYTF
TRBJ2-7 | . | . | TRBV29-1 | TGCAGCGCCGCCTCCCCACAGGCCCCCTACGAGCAGTACTTC | CSAASPQAPYEQYF
TRBJ1-5 | . | . | TRBV15 | TGTGCCACCAGCAGAGTTGGTCAGCCCCAGCATTTT | CATSRVGQPQHF
TRBJ2-2 | . | . | TRBV9 | TGTGCCAGCAGCAAGGTCAGGACCGGGGAGCTGTTTTTT | CASSKVRTGELFF
TRBJ2-3 | . | . | TRBV15 | TGTGCCACCAGCAGAGATGTGGGGAGCGGTCCCTCAGATACGCAGTATTTT | CATSRDVGSGPSDTQYF
TRBJ1-1 | . | . | TRBV10-3 | TGTGCCATCAGTGACGGACGGACGGGTAACACTGAAGCTTTCTTT | CAISDGRTGNTEAFF
TRBJ2-7 | . | . | TRBV20-1 | TGCAGTGCAGAAAGGAGGAGCGAGCAGTACTTC | CSAERRSEQYF
TRBJ1-1 | . | . | TRBV6-5 | TGTGCCAGCAGCTCCGGGAGGCTCACTGAAGCTTTCTTT | CASSSGRLTEAFF